These 4 T cell receptor beta chains share one sample of origin, sequenced in a study of cytomegalovirus exposure and HLA in healthy donors. Primers for the PCR totalled 60 Vbeta and 13 Jbeta. Clones were read by immunoSEQ multiplex PCR, and TCRdb kept only the in-frame ones, dropping some. The table lists around 200,000 clones, roughly four fifths of them singletons. Input material: PBMCs. The origin of the receptors is a man aged 50 to 59 in good health and CMV-seronegative.

This sequence joins TRBV28 and TRBJ1-4, with 8 bases identical to TRBD1. This CDR3 comprises 14 residues. Germline assignment: CDR1 MDHEN and CDR2 SYDVKM. V was clipped by 4 bases and J by 8 bases; unmatched bases: 6. The CDR3 here is CASSSGTGREKLFF. In DNA, the CDR3 is TGTGCCAGCAGTTCCGGGACAGGACGGGAAAAACTGTTTTTT.

The chain carries TRBV7-3 and TRBJ2-1, with D possibly matching TRBD2 (6 bases). The V gene's germline CDR1 is SGHTA and CDR2 FQGTGA. The CDR3 is made up of 15 amino acids. V was shortened by 5 bases and J by 7 bases, with 18 bases between the two germline ends. CDR3 sequence (DNA): TGTGCCAGCAGCCTCGCCGGGACTCCCGAAAATGAGCAGTTCTTC. This encodes CASSLAGTPENEQFF.

This clone was seen only a few times. The J gene is TRBJ2-1, the V gene TRBV7-2, with a tentative D call TRBD1 (6 bases). The CDR3 contains 12 residues. Germline CDR1 SGHTA, CDR2 FQGNSA. The V and J ends lost 3 bases and 7 bases respectively, with 7 bases between them. The CDR3 protein is CASSLDRNEQFF. The CDR3 nucleotides read TGTGCCAGCAGCTTGGACAGAAATGAGCAGTTCTTC.

The chain links TRBV2 to TRBJ1-5, with D maybe TRBD1 (5 bases). The V end lost 6 bases, the J end lost 7 bases, and 16 bases lay between the germline ends. The germline V gene encodes CDR1 SNHLY and CDR2 FYNNEI. The CDR3 sequence is 14 residues long. CDR3 nucleotide sequence: TGTGCCAGCAGAAGGACCGACGGGGGGCAGCCCCAGCATTTT. It is translated as CASRRTDGGQPQHF.